These 3 T cell receptor beta chains share one sample of origin, sequenced in a study of CD8 T cells in ankylosing spondylitis. These TCRs are of unknown antigen specificity. Findings and limits, study-wide: About 8 highly homologous variants made up a TCR beta motif, and this motif appeared characteristic of ankylosing spondylitis blood.

Via MiXCR, TCRdb re-called the 5' RACE reads, giving one row per CDR3 protein. The repertoire consists of hundreds of thousands of distinct CDR3 sequences, with roughly 12% occurring once and the leading ten covering over 6.5%. The source material was blood, either unsorted or a sorted T cell fraction (not recorded which). These receptor sequences come from a male donor with ankylosing spondylitis.

This rearrangement joins TRBV19 to TRBJ2-2; 8 bases are shared with TRBD1. The length of the CDR3 is 13 residues. Germline-derived CDR1 and CDR2 are LNHDA and SQIVND (reference sequence). V gave up 10 bases and J gave up 4 bases; unmatched junction bases: 5. CDR3 coding DNA: TGTGCCACCCCGGACAGGGTCACCGGGGAGCTGTTTTTT. Its translation is CATPDRVTGELFF.

This clonotype has only a few counts. V gene TRBV6-1 combines with J gene TRBJ2-5, with a weak D call TRBD2 (5 bases). This CDR3 contains 15 residues. Germline V gives CDR1 MNHNS, CDR2 SASEGT. Trimming took off 0 bases at V and 5 bases at J, with 13 bases between the two ends. In nucleotides, the CDR3 is TGTGCCAGCAGTGAAGCCCGAGGGATCCGGGAGACCCAGTACTTC. Translated: CASSEARGIRETQYF.

This clonotype has at least ten counts. The genes are TRBV10-3 and TRBJ2-3; the D gene is possibly TRBD1 (5 bases). Between the trimmed V and J ends, which lost 5 bases and 4 bases, there was a span of 10 bases. The CDR3 extends over 13 amino acids. Germline CDR1 ENHRY, CDR2 SYGVKD. CDR3 in DNA: TGTGCCATCAGTTCAGGGAACTCAGATACGCAGTATTTT. Amino acids: CAISSGNSDTQYF.